These T cell receptor beta chains were read from a single sample in a study of blood T cell repertoires in COVID-19. Data came from immunoSEQ multiplex PCR; TCRdb stores just in-frame clones and leaves some out. The data hold 250,000 or so clones, with less than 90% observed a single time. Specimen: peripheral blood. The receptors here all came from a man in his 60s with acute or convalescent COVID-19. CDR3s include the opening cysteine and the closing phenylalanine or tryptophan. D genes are given only for firm matches. The size entry is marked missing in some rows and otherwise reads once, few, many or a size class.

>12|TRBV9|-|few|TRBJ2-1
CASGRGGHEQFF
TGTGCCAGCGGCAGAGGGGGACATGAGCAGTTCTTC
>17|TRBV7-9|-|many|TRBJ1-2
CASSLSGSPGVNVGYTF
TGTGCCAGCAGCTTATCGGGCAGTCCCGGGGTGAATGTTGGCTACACCTTC
>17|TRBV9|TRBD1|-|TRBJ2-1
CASSRAHRGHTNGEQFF
TGTGCCAGCAGCAGAGCCCACAGGGGGCATACAAATGGTGAGCAGTTCTTC
>14|TRBV5-1|-|-|TRBJ2-1
CASSFRGGSNEQFF
TGCGCCAGCAGTTTTAGGGGTGGTAGCAATGAGCAGTTCTTC
>15|TRBV5-1|TRBD2|few|TRBJ2-2
CASSLASGRTGELFF
TGCGCCAGCAGCTTGGCCAGCGGGAGGACCGGGGAGCTGTTTTTT
>14|TRBV19|-|once|TRBJ2-3
CASTPHSDTDTQYF
TGTGCCAGTACCCCACATAGCGACACAGATACGCAGTATTTT
>17|TRBV28|TRBD1|-|TRBJ1-1
CASSSPTTGGDDTEAFF
TGTGCCAGCAGTTCACCTACAACAGGGGGCGATGACACTGAAGCTTTCTTT
>15|TRBV6-6|TRBD1|-|TRBJ1-1
CASSPPGQPSTEAFF
TGTGCCAGCAGTCCCCCGGGACAGCCGAGCACTGAAGCTTTCTTT
>14|TRBV6-2/TRBV6-3|TRBD1|-|TRBJ2-3
CASSPGQDMDTQYF
TGTGCCAGCAGTCCCGGACAGGATATGGATACGCAGTATTTT
>15|TRBV18|-|-|TRBJ2-3
CASSPEAGAGDTQYF
TGTGCCAGCTCACCAGAGGCAGGGGCCGGAGATACGCAGTATTTT
>14|TRBV6-5|-|-|TRBJ2-1
CASSPGLGYNEQFF
TGTGCCAGCAGTCCGGGACTCGGTTACAATGAGCAGTTCTTC
>14|TRBV12-5|TRBD2|-|TRBJ2-5
CASVTSGVQETQYF
TGTGCTAGTGTAACTAGCGGGGTTCAAGAGACCCAGTACTTC
>15|TRBV21-1|-|-|TRBJ2-1
CASSNEENGYNEQFF
TGTGCCAGCAGCAACGAGGAAAACGGTTACAATGAGCAGTTCTTC
>13|TRBV27|-|-|TRBJ2-2
CASSLERAGELFF
TGTGCCAGCAGTTTGGAGAGGGCCGGGGAGCTGTTTTTT
>13|TRBV2|-|-|TRBJ2-3
CASSRDITDTQYF
TGTGCCAGCAGCAGGGACATCACAGATACGCAGTATTTT
>14|TRBV9|-|-|TRBJ1-5
CASSATGSNQPQHF
TGTGCCAGCAGCGCCACAGGTAGCAATCAGCCCCAGCATTTT
>19|TRBV3-1/TRBV3-2|TRBD1|-|TRBJ1-2
CASSKGKGALMTANYGYTF
TGTGCCAGCAGCAAAGGTAAGGGGGCGCTGATGACCGCTAACTATGGCTACACCTTC
>14|TRBV11-2|TRBD2|-|TRBJ2-5
CASSWTSDRETQYF
TGTGCCAGCAGCTGGACTAGCGATCGAGAGACCCAGTACTTC
>15|TRBV7-8|-|-|TRBJ1-3
CASSSNQGMENTIYF
TGTGCCAGCAGCTCCAATCAGGGGATGGAAAACACCATATATTTT
>16|TRBV11-2|TRBD2|-|TRBJ2-3
CASSLGLAGTTDTQYF
TGTGCCAGCAGCTTAGGACTAGCGGGGACCACAGATACGCAGTATTTT
>14|TRBV29-1|TRBD2|-|TRBJ2-3
CSDQPGGRSDTQYF
TGCAGCGATCAACCGGGCGGGAGATCAGATACGCAGTATTTT
>16|TRBV15|-|-|TRBJ2-3
CATRKGSSGVFGTQYF
TGTGCCACCAGAAAAGGCAGTTCAGGGGTGTTTGGTACGCAGTATTTT
>14|TRBV5-1|TRBD1|-|TRBJ1-1
CASTMDRANTEAFF
TGCGCCAGCACGATGGACAGGGCCAACACTGAAGCTTTCTTT
>15|TRBV5-1|TRBD1|-|TRBJ1-4
CASSLQGQGVEKLFF
TGCGCCAGCAGCTTGCAGGGACAGGGTGTTGAAAAACTGTTTTTT
>15|TRBV15|TRBD1|-|TRBJ2-7
CATSRAGQGVYEQYF
TGTGCCACCAGCAGAGCTGGACAGGGCGTCTACGAGCAGTACTTC
>16|TRBV4-3|-|-|TRBJ1-1
CASSQVRATGKSEAFF
TGCGCCAGCAGCCAAGTCCGAGCTACAGGGAAGTCTGAAGCTTTCTTT
>15|TRBV9|-|-|TRBJ2-2
CASTRDISNTGELFF
TGTGCCAGCACCCGGGACATCTCGAACACCGGGGAGCTGTTTTTT
>17|TRBV7-3|TRBD1|-|TRBJ2-6
CASSSTGGTSGANVLTF
TGTGCCAGCAGCTCGACAGGGGGAACCTCTGGGGCCAACGTCCTGACTTTC
>15|TRBV15|-|-|TRBJ1-1
CATSLPRGTGTEAFF
TGTGCCACTTCTCTCCCAAGGGGGACGGGCACTGAAGCTTTCTTT
>12|TRBV6-5|-|-|TRBJ1-2
CASSRRDYGYTF
TGTGCCAGCAGCCGACGGGACTATGGCTACACCTTC
>20|TRBV5-1|TRBD1|-|TRBJ2-6
CASSPGQGGLMSSGANVLTF
TGCGCCAGCAGCCCGGGACAGGGTGGGCTTATGAGCTCTGGGGCCAACGTCCTGACTTTC
>16|TRBV6-2/TRBV6-3|-|-|TRBJ2-7
CASSYPPPGGTYEQYF
TGTGCCAGCAGTTACCCCCCCCCTGGCGGCACCTACGAGCAGTACTTC
>13|TRBV19|-|-|TRBJ1-2
CASSIEANYGYTF
TGTGCCAGTAGTATAGAGGCCAACTATGGCTACACCTTC
>17|TRBV6-1|TRBD2|once|TRBJ2-5
CASSESVTSGVQETQYF
TGTGCCAGCAGTGAGTCGGTGACTAGCGGGGTCCAAGAGACCCAGTACTTC
>12|TRBV27|-|-|TRBJ1-1
CASSLIAGEAFF
TGTGCCAGCAGTTTAATAGCGGGTGAAGCTTTCTTT
>14|TRBV5-4|-|-|TRBJ1-1
CASSTTGLETEAFF
TGTGCCAGCAGCACTACAGGGCTTGAGACTGAAGCTTTCTTT
>16|TRBV5-1|TRBD1|-|TRBJ1-3
CASSLLQGANGNTIYF
TGCGCCAGCAGCCTATTACAGGGGGCAAACGGAAACACCATATATTTT
>15|TRBV6-5|TRBD1|-|TRBJ2-7
CASSYSRGRGNEQYF
TGTGCCAGCAGTTACTCGAGGGGCAGGGGGAACGAGCAGTACTTC
>18|TRBV7-9|TRBD1|once|TRBJ1-1
CASSTGGTSGLLNTEAFF
TGTGCCAGCAGCACAGGGGGGACTTCGGGATTACTGAACACTGAAGCTTTCTTT
>14|TRBV11-3|TRBD1|-|TRBJ2-5
CASSSYRGVETQYF
TGTGCCAGCAGCTCGTACAGGGGGGTGGAGACCCAGTACTTC
>12|TRBV5-4|-|-|TRBJ1-1
CASSFYPGEAFF
TGTGCCAGCAGCTTTTATCCGGGTGAAGCTTTCTTT
>16|TRBV5-1|TRBD1|once|TRBJ2-5
CASSLSAGTGGETQYF
TGCGCCAGCAGCTTGTCGGCCGGGACAGGGGGTGAGACCCAGTACTTC
>14|TRBV5-6|TRBD1|-|TRBJ2-5
CASSLGTGQETQYF
TGTGCCAGCAGCCTAGGGACAGGGCAAGAGACCCAGTACTTC
>16|TRBV25-1|-|-|TRBJ2-1
CASSPPGGLAYNEQFF
TGTGCCAGCAGTCCCCCGGGGGGCCTAGCCTACAATGAGCAGTTCTTC
>11|TRBV5-1|-|once|TRBJ2-3
CASSLTDTQYF
TGCGCCAGCAGCCTCACAGATACGCAGTATTTT
>14|TRBV21-1|-|-|TRBJ2-5
CASSKGVRTETQYF
TGTGCCAGCAGCAAAGGCGTTAGAACGGAGACCCAGTACTTC
>15|TRBV18|-|-|TRBJ2-1
CASSPLRGLGNEQFF
TGTGCCAGCTCACCACTGCGGGGCCTAGGCAATGAGCAGTTCTTC
>17|TRBV7-2|TRBD1|-|TRBJ1-5
CASSFARPGQGNQPQHF
TGTGCCAGCAGTTTCGCACGCCCGGGACAGGGGAATCAGCCCCAGCATTTT
>17|TRBV7-9|TRBD1|-|TRBJ1-2
CASSFHLRDRVPYGYTF
TGTGCCAGCAGCTTCCACCTCCGGGACAGGGTGCCCTATGGCTACACCTTC
>14|TRBV19|TRBD1|-|TRBJ1-4
CASSIGTANEKLFF
TGTGCCAGTAGTATCGGGACAGCGAATGAAAAACTGTTTTTT
>20|TRBV28|TRBD2|few|TRBJ2-1
CASSLRGGTSGGYSYNEQFF
TGTGCCAGCAGTTTGCGGGGTGGGACTAGCGGGGGATACTCCTACAATGAGCAGTTCTTC